The 17 T cell receptor beta chains given below trace back to one sample, sequenced in a study of T cell responses to AZD1222 COVID-19 vaccine. Sequencing was performed with immunoSEQ multiplex PCR; in TCRdb, only in-frame clones are kept and a portion is missing. The sample holds some 99,000 clones, nearly 90% seen once. This specimen was peripheral blood, taken on day 0 of MenACWY control vaccination. These receptors all come from an adult in good health.

The gene calls are TRBV2 and TRBJ1-2; D remains unclear. V lost 8 bases and J lost 3, with 13 bases in between. The CDR3 sequence is 13 residues long. Per germline, CDR1 SNHLY and CDR2 FYNNEI. CDR3 protein: CASASDGDYGYTF. Here the CDR3 DNA reads TGTGCCAGCGCTTCCGACGGGGACTATGGCTACACCTTC.

V and J are TRBV14 and TRBJ1-2; 7 bases map to TRBD1. This CDR3 region has 16 residues. Unmatched junction bases numbered 9, after V lost 2 bases and J lost 3 bases. In germline, CDR1 is SGHDN, CDR2 FVKESK. In nucleotides, the CDR3 is TGTGCCAGCAGCCAACACCAGGGGGGGAGATACTATGGCTACACCTTC. Its protein product is CASSQHQGGRYYGYTF.

V and J are TRBV6-2 or TRBV6-3 and TRBJ2-1, with TRBD2 as a possible D gene (5 bases). Germline CDR1 reads MNHEY; CDR2 reads SVGEGT. Trimming cost V 6 bases and J 0 bases, with 15 bases left between them. This CDR3 has 16 amino acids. The CDR3 nucleotides are TGTGCCAGCAGCTCACACAGCGGAGGCTCCTACAATGAGCAGTTCTTC. Its translation: CASSSHSGGSYNEQFF.

This chain connects TRBV11-2 to TRBJ2-5; D is undetermined. This CDR3 is 13 amino acids long. Germline V gives CDR1 SGHAT, CDR2 FQNNGV. V lost 3 bases, J lost 1 base, and 6 bases lay in between. The CDR3 DNA sequence: TGTGCCAGCAGCTTGGCGTTCCAAGAGACCCAGTACTTC. Translation: CASSLAFQETQYF.

V gene TRBV5-8 combines with J gene TRBJ1-3; D is undetermined. V lost 4 bases to trimming and J lost 4 bases, with 6 bases between them. The CDR3 runs to 12 residues. In germline, CDR1 is SGHTS, CDR2 YDEGEE. CDR3 sequence reads: CASSAYGNTIYF. The CDR3 DNA reads TGTGCCAGCAGCGCCTACGGAAACACCATATATTTT.

This chain uses TRBV23-1 with TRBJ1-5; the D gene is possibly TRBD1 (6 bases). TRBV23-1 is assigned to the ORF class and has an uncertain function. V dropped 0 bases and J dropped 2 bases, with 14 bases sitting between them. The CDR3 length is 17 residues. CDR3 in DNA: TGCGCCAGCAGTCAATCTGGGGGGGCGGGGCGCAATCAGCCCCAGCATTTT. Translated: CASSQSGGAGRNQPQHF.

The V call is TRBV27, the J call TRBJ2-1, with 7 bases aligning to TRBD2. CDR1 is MNHEY, CDR2 SMNVEV, per germline (reference sequence). V lost 7 bases to trimming and J lost 0 bases; unmatched junction nucleotides: 6. This CDR3 is built from 15 residues. The CDR3, as DNA: TGTGCCAGCAACCCAGCGGGGAGCTCCTACAATGAGCAGTTCTTC. Protein product: CASNPAGSSYNEQFF.

This rearrangement joins TRBV3-1 (or the pseudogene TRBV3-2) to TRBJ1-2; the D gene is possibly TRBD1 (5 bases). V was pared by 0 bases and J by 7 bases, with 12 bases between. The CDR3 extends over 14 amino acids. Germline V gene sequence: CDR1 LGHDT, CDR2 YNNKEL (reference sequence). CDR3 region: CASSQDHQGGGYTF. In nucleotides, the CDR3 is TGTGCCAGCAGCCAAGATCATCAGGGTGGTGGCTACACCTTC.

The chain uses TRBV4-1 and TRBJ2-7; D is undetermined. CDR1 is MGHRA, CDR2 YSYEKL, per germline. V was trimmed by 1 base and J by 7 bases, leaving 14 bases between them. The CDR3 length is 14 residues. CDR3 residues: CASSQVGLHGEQYF. The CDR3 DNA reads TGCGCCAGCAGCCAAGTGGGTCTACACGGGGAGCAGTACTTC.

This clone was counted a single time. This chain joins TRBV5-4 and TRBJ1-4; TRBD1 matches at 7 bases. The CDR3 is 17 residues long. CDR1 and CDR2 from the germline V gene are SGHNT and YYREEE (reference sequence). The trim removed 4 bases at V and 5 bases at J, leaving 14 bases unmatched. CDR3 DNA: TGTGCCAGCAGCCCAGCCCCACCGGGACAGATAAATGAAAAACTGTTTTTT. Translated, it gives CASSPAPPGQINEKLFF.

The V gene is TRBV10-3, the J gene TRBJ2-7; no clear D gene. CDR1 is ENHRY, CDR2 SYGVKD, per germline. Trimming left V 0 bases short and J 4 bases short, with 13 bases between. The CDR3 runs to 15 residues. CDR3 loop: CAISESRTPGYEQYF. In DNA, the CDR3 is TGTGCCATCAGTGAGTCACGCACCCCCGGGTACGAGCAGTACTTC.

The chain uses TRBV25-1 and TRBJ1-1, with 8 bases fitting TRBD1. The germline CDR1 and CDR2 sequences are MGHDK and SYGVNS. After removal of 4 bases from V and 5 bases from J, the junction contained 9 bases not matched to a gene. CDR3 length: 15 residues. In DNA, the CDR3 is TGTGCCAGCAGTGCCCACCGGACAGGGCCGACTGAAGCTTTCTTT. This gives the protein CASSAHRTGPTEAFF.

This sequence joins TRBV7-8 and TRBJ1-5; D remains ambiguous. CDR1 is SGHVS and CDR2 is FQNEAQ in the germline V gene. CDR3 length: 15 residues. V lost 4 bases and J lost 1, with 11 bases in between. Here the CDR3 DNA reads TGTGCCAGCAGCTCCATAAGGTCGAGCAATCAGCCCCAGCATTTT. Amino acids: CASSSIRSSNQPQHF.

The chain carries TRBV18 and TRBJ2-2; D may be TRBD2 (5 bases). In germline, CDR1 is KGHSH, CDR2 LQKENI. With 3 bases removed from V and 6 bases from J, the gap between germline ends came to 11 bases. The CDR3 is made up of 14 amino acids. The CDR3 nucleotides are TGTGCCAGCTCACCGCAAGACTATGCCGGGGAGCTGTTTTTT. Amino acids: CASSPQDYAGELFF.

The chain couples TRBV30 to TRBJ2-3; D is ambiguous. The CDR3 totals 14 residues. V was pared by 0 bases and J by 0 bases, with 7 bases between. From germline, CDR1 is GTSNPN and CDR2 SVGIG (reference sequence). CDR3 nucleotides: TGTGCCTGGAGTGTGGGCAGAAGCACAGATACGCAGTATTTT. Its protein product is CAWSVGRSTDTQYF.

This clone occurred once. The chain couples TRBV29-1 to TRBJ1-4; the D gene is possibly TRBD1 (5 bases). The V and J ends lost 8 bases and 0 bases respectively, with 13 bases between them. CDR3 length equals 14 residues. The germline CDR1 and CDR2 sequences are SQVTM and ANQGSEA. This CDR3 is CSSSGLSTNEKLFF. The CDR3 DNA reads as TGCAGCTCATCAGGGTTGTCAACTAATGAAAAACTGTTTTTT. Looking up the rest from reference TRBV29-1 and TRBJ1-4 gives the full variable domain: SAVISQKPSRDICQRGTSLTIQCQVDSQVTMMFWYRQQPGQSLTLIATANQGSEATYESGFVIDKFPISRPNLTFSTLTVSNMSPEDSSIYLCSSSGLSTNEKLFFGSGTQLSVL.

The rearrangement joins TRBV10-3 to TRBJ2-5; D tentatively fits TRBD1 or TRBD2 (5 bases each). In germline, CDR1 is ENHRY, CDR2 SYGVKD. Trimming removed 0 bases at V and 1 base at J, with 9 bases between. This CDR3 contains 15 residues. The DNA for the CDR3 is TGTGCCATCAGTGAGTCTAAAGGGACCCAAGAGACCCAGTACTTC. It yields the protein CAISESKGTQETQYF.